One sample yielded the 3 T cell receptor beta chains listed below, sequenced in a study of blood T cells in healthy people across ages. Sample-barcoded 5' priming and a J-beta primer mix drove a second PCR of roughly 7 to 11 cycles. TCRdb re-analysed the 5' RACE reads in MiXCR, keeping a single row per CDR3 protein. This repertoire shows over 450,000 distinct CDR3 sequences, less than 25% found once; its top ten account for approximately 8.7%. This sample also appeared in a second study, on T cells of mothers and their children.

The specimen sequenced was blood. The receptors here all came from a boy younger than 18 in good health.

The table lists this clonotype with a few counts. The chain couples TRBV7-9 to TRBJ2-1; TRBD1 matches 7 bases. There are 18 residues in the CDR3. Germline V lookup: CDR1 SEHNR, CDR2 FQNEAQ (reference sequence). V was clipped by 4 bases and J by 0 bases; unmatched bases: 12. The CDR3 sequence: CASSSRPGTESSYNEQFF. The CDR3 bases are TGTGCCAGCAGCTCCCGGCCCGGGACAGAGAGCTCCTACAATGAGCAGTTCTTC.

This clonotype was counted between two and nine times. The chain is built from TRBV20-1 and TRBJ2-7; 7 bases map to TRBD2. This CDR3 has 14 amino acids. Losses at the gene ends were 2 bases for V and 0 bases for J; bases not matched to a gene: 4. Germline V gives CDR1 DFQATT, CDR2 SNEGSKA (reference sequence). CDR3 amino acids: CSARLGGNSYEQYF. DNA of the CDR3: TGCAGTGCTAGACTGGGGGGGAACTCCTACGAGCAGTACTTC.

This clonotype was detected ten times or more. The chain combines TRBV18 with TRBJ1-2; D might be TRBD1 (5 bases). The length of the CDR3 is 13 residues. Germline values: CDR1 KGHSH, CDR2 LQKENI. Trimming removed 3 bases at V and 4 bases at J, with 9 bases between. DNA for the CDR3: TGTGCCAGCTCACCGGGGGGAGTCTATGGCTACACCTTC. It is translated as CASSPGGVYGYTF.